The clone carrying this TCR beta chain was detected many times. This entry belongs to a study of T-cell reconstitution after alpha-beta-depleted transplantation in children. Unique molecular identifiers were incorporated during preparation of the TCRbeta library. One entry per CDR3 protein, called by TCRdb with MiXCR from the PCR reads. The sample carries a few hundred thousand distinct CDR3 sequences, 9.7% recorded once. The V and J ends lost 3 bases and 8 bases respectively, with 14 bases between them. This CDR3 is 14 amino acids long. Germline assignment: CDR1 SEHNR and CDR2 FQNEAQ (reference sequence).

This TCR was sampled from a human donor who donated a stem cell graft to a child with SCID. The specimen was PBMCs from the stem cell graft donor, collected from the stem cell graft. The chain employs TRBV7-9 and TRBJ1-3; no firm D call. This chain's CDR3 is CASSLDGIVDTIYF. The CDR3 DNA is TGTGCCAGCAGCTTGGACGGAATAGTAGACACCATATATTTT.